The rows below give T cell receptor beta chains drawn from one sample of a study of T cell responses to AZD1222 COVID-19 vaccine. Clones were sequenced by immunoSEQ multiplex PCR, and TCRdb holds only the in-frame ones, with some missing. The repertoire has 90,000 to 120,000 clones, 89% of them found once; the top ten carry less than 8%. Specimen: peripheral blood, collected on day 0 of AZD1222 vaccination. These receptors were collected from an adult in good health. The CDR3 runs from the conserved cysteine through the conserved F or W. D genes are given only for firm matches.

v_gene	d_gene	j_gene	CDR3aa
TRBV19	TRBD1	TRBJ1-5	CASSFQTGGFNQPQHF
TRBV28	.	TRBJ2-1	CASSLFGTTNNEQFF
TRBV28	TRBD1	TRBJ2-7	CASRTTGGEDEQYF
TRBV4-1	.	TRBJ2-7	CASSQDWGRGDEQYF
TRBV14	.	TRBJ2-5	CASSQFGTIKETQYF
TRBV30	.	TRBJ1-5	CAWRNREMGSNQPQHF
TRBV5-4	TRBD2	TRBJ2-4	CASSGGGGGWAKNIQYF
TRBV28	.	TRBJ1-1	CASSRDLNTEAFF
TRBV30	.	TRBJ1-1	CASQGWTEAFF
TRBV5-1	TRBD2	TRBJ2-3	CASRPIPGTSGSPSTDTQYF
TRBV7-2	.	TRBJ1-4	CASSPQGSNEKLFF
TRBV10-3	.	TRBJ1-2	CAIKGAGTSTGYTF
TRBV5-1	TRBD2	TRBJ2-3	CASSQTLGGIAGTDTQYF
TRBV4-2	.	TRBJ2-7	CASSQELLAYEQYF
TRBV6-4	TRBD2	TRBJ2-1	CASSDSAGGLREQFF
TRBV4-1	.	TRBJ2-7	CASSLDYIKAYEQYF
TRBV12-2	.	TRBJ1-4	CASRPLGGTPGSEKLFF
TRBV7-6	.	TRBJ2-4	CASSPQRTLAKNIQYF
TRBV3-1/TRBV3-2	.	TRBJ2-7	CASSQGRGASYEQYF
TRBV12-3/TRBV12-4	.	TRBJ2-5	CASSFEETQYF
TRBV7-9	.	TRBJ1-1	CASSLDPANTEAFF
TRBV27	TRBD1	TRBJ1-1	CASSPKTGGLGTEAFF
TRBV2	.	TRBJ1-1	CASSDPEGYTEAFF
TRBV6-5	.	TRBJ2-5	CASRIGTGANQAQYF
TRBV28	.	TRBJ2-1	CASSSSMGGRDQFF
TRBV5-4	TRBD2	TRBJ2-1	CASSPRTSGQSSYNEQFF
TRBV3-1/TRBV3-2	TRBD2	TRBJ2-7	CASSLGTSDSYEQYF
TRBV24-1	.	TRBJ2-7	CATSDGGYEQYF
TRBV2	TRBD1	TRBJ1-1	CASSRQGTGNTEAFF
TRBV24-1	TRBD1	TRBJ2-1	CATRDRTNSYNEQFF
TRBV6-5	.	TRBJ2-4	CASSSGVIAKNIQYF
TRBV28	.	TRBJ1-1	CASSLLDTSNTEAFF
TRBV5-1	TRBD1	TRBJ1-1	CASSLGFDRVNTEAFF
TRBV2	TRBD1	TRBJ1-2	CASRPQGARNGYTF
TRBV19	.	TRBJ1-2	CASNTRTGGYTF
TRBV15	.	TRBJ1-5	CATSRDRGSNQPQHF
TRBV19	.	TRBJ1-1	CASRFLPALANTEAFF
TRBV6-4	.	TRBJ1-1	CASSTQENTEAFF
TRBV9	TRBD2	TRBJ2-1	CASSVVGGRGNEQFF
TRBV30	.	TRBJ2-7	CAWRGGHWGEQYF
TRBV13	.	TRBJ2-7	CASGWLTGGQYF
TRBV3-1/TRBV3-2	TRBD2	TRBJ2-7	CASSPLGAGSSYEQYF
TRBV28	.	TRBJ2-5	CASSNRQGITETQYF
TRBV28	.	TRBJ2-1	CASRSYNEQFF
TRBV5-5	.	TRBJ2-1	CASSFGASHSYNEQFF
TRBV19	.	TRBJ2-7	CASSSPGGTSYEQYF
TRBV19	.	TRBJ1-2	CASSPRGGDGYTF
TRBV6-5	.	TRBJ2-7	CASSYSGAQDYEQYF
TRBV28	.	TRBJ1-1	CASSLEGRTEAFF
TRBV19	.	TRBJ1-1	CASSIRERTATNTEAFF
TRBV6-5	TRBD1	TRBJ2-7	CASSQDRGRYEQYF